Reported below is one T cell receptor (beta chain). Its antigen is unidentified. Naive and memory CD4+ T cells were separated from cryopreserved PBMCs. Naive or memory CD4+ cells were cultured 1:1 with T cell-depleted PBMCs plus CEF. The CDR3 consists of 11 residues. With 9 bases removed from V and 5 bases from J, the gap between germline ends came to 7 bases. These data originate in a study of CD4 T cells in relation to SARS-CoV-2 and coronaviruses. Background on the study: After 10 days of antigen culture, PBMC TCR beta CDR3s were sequenced.

Survey-level TCR-beta sequencing used DNA from CEF-cultured naive and memory CD4+ T cells. This table comes from immunoSEQ multiplex PCR, and its TCRdb copy is limited to in-frame clones, with some not included. The table shows under 45,000 clones, with roughly 84% occurring only once. J is TRBJ2-2 and V is TRBV12-3 or TRBV12-4; no definite D call. The source material was naive CD4+ T cells from PBMCs, cultured in vitro. Subset indicated: naive CD4+ T cells isolated by negative enrichment. This sequence originates from an adult with COVID-19. CDR3 DNA: TGTGCCAGGGAACTTACCGGGGAGCTGTTTTTT. The encoded protein is CARELTGELFF.